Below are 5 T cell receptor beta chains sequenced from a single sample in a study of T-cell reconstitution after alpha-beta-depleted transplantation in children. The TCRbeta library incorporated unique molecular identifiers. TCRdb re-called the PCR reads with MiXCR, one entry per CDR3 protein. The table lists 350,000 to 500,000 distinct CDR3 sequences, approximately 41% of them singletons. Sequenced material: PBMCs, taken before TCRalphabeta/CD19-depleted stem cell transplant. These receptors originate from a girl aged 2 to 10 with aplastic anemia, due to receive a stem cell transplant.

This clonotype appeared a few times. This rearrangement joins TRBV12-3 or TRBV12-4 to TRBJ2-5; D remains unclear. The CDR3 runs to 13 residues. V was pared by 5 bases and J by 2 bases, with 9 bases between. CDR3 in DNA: TGTGCCAGCAGTCCCCCAGCGCAAGAGACCCAGTACTTC. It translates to CASSPPAQETQYF.

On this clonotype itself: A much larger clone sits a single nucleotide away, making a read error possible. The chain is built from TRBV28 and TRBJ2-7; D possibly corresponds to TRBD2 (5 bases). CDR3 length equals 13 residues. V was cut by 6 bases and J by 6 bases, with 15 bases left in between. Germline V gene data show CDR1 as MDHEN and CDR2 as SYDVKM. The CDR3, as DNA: TGTGCCAGCAGACCGGACTCAACCTTCGAGCAGTACTTC. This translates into CASRPDSTFEQYF.

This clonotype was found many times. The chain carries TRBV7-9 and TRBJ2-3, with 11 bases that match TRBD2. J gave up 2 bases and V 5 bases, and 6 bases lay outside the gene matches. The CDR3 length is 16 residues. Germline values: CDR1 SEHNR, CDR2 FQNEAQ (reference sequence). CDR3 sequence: CASSVLLAGDTDTQYF. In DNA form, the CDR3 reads TGTGCCAGCAGCGTATTACTAGCGGGAGACACAGATACGCAGTATTTT. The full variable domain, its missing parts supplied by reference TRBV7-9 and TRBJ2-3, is DTGVSQNPRHKITKRGQNVTFRCDPISEHNRLYWYRQTLGQGPEFLTYFQNEAQLEKSRLLSDRFSAERPKGSFSTLEIQRTEQGDSAMYLCASSVLLAGDTDTQYFGPGTRLTVL.

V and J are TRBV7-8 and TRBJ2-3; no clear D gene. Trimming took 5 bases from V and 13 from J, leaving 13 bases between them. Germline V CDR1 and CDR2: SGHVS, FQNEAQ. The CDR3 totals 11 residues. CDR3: CASSPWAIKYF. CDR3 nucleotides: TGTGCCAGCAGCCCCTGGGCTATTAAGTATTTT.

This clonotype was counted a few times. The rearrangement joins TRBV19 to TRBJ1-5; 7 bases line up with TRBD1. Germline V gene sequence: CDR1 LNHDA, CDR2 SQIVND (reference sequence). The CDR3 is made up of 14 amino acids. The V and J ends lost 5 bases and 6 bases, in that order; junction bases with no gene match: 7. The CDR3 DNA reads TGTGCCAGTAGTCCTCGTTCAGGGGGTCAGCCCCAGCATTTT. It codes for CASSPRSGGQPQHF. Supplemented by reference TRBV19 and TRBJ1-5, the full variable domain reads DGGITQSPKYLFRKEGQNVTLSCEQNLNHDAMYWYRQDPGQGLRLIYYSQIVNDFQKGDIAEGYSVSREKKESFPLTVTSAQKNPTAFYLCASSPRSGGQPQHFGDGTRLSIL.